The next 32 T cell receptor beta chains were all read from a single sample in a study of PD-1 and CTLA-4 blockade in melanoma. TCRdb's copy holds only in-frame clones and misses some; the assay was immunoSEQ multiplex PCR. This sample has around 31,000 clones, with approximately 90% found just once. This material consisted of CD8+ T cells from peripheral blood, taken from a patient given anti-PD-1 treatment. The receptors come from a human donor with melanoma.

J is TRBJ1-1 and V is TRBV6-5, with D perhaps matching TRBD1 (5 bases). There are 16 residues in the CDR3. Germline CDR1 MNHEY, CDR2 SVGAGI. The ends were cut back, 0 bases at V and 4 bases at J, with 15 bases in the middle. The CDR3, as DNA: TGTGCCAGCAGTTACTCGAACTCCCAGGGCGGCACTGAAGCTTTCTTT. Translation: CASSYSNSQGGTEAFF.

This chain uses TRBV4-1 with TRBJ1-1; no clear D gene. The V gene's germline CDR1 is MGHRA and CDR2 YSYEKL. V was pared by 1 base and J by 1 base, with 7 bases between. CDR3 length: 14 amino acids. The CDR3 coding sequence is TGCGCCAGCAGCCAAGGCCTTGGGAACACTGAAGCTTTCTTT. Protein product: CASSQGLGNTEAFF.

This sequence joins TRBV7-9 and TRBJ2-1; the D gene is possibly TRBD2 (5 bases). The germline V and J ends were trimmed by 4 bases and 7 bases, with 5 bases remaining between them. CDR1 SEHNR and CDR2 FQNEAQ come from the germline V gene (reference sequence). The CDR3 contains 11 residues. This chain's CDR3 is CASSWTNEQFF. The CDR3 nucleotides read TGTGCCAGCAGCTGGACTAATGAGCAGTTCTTC.

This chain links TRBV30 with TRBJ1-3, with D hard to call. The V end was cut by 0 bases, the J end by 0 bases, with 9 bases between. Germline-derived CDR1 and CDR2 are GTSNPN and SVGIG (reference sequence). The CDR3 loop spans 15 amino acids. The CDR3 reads CAWSVGPISGNTIYF. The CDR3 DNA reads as TGTGCCTGGAGTGTTGGGCCGATCTCTGGAAACACCATATATTTT.

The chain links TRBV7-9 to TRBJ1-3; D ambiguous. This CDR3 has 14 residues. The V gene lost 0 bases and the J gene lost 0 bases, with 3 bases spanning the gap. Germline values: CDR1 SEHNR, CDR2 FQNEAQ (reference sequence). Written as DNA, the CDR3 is TGTGCCAGCAGCTTAGCGATCTCTGGAAACACCATATATTTT. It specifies CASSLAISGNTIYF.

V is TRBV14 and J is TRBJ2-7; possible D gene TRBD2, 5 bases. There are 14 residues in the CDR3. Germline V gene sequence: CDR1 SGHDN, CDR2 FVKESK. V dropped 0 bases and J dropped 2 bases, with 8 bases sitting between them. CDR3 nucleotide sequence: TGTGCCAGCAGCCAAGAACCCGGGGCCTACGAGCAGTACTTC. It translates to CASSQEPGAYEQYF.

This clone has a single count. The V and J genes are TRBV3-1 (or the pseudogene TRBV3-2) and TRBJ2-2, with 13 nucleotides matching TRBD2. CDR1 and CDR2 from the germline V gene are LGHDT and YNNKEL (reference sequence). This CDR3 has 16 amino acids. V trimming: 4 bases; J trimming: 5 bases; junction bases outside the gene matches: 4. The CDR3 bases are TGTGCCAGCAGCCGTGGACTAGCGGGGGAAACCGGGGAGCTGTTTTTT. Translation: CASSRGLAGETGELFF.

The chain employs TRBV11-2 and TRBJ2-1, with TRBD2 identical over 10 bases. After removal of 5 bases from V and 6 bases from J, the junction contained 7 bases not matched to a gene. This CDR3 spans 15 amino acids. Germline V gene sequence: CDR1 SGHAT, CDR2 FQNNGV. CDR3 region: CASSPSTSGFNEQFF. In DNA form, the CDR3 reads TGTGCCAGCAGCCCCTCGACTAGCGGGTTCAATGAGCAGTTCTTC.

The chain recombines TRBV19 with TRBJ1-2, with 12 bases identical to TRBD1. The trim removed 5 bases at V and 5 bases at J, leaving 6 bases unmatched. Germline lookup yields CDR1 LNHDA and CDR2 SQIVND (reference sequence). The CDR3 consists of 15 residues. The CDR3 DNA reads TGTGCCAGTAGTGACCGGGACAGGGGGCCATATGGCTACACCTTC. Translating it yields CASSDRDRGPYGYTF.

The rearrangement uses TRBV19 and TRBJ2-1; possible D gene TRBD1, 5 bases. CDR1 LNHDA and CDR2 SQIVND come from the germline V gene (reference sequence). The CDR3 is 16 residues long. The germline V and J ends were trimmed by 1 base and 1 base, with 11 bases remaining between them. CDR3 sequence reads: CASSIAGPVSYNEQFF. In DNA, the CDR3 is TGTGCCAGTAGTATAGCAGGGCCCGTTTCCTACAATGAGCAGTTCTTC.

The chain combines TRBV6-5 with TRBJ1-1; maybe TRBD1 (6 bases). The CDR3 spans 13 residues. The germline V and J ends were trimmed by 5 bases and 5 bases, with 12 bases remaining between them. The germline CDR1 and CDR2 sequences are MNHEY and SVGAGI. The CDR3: CASSSQGTTEAFF. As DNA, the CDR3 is TGTGCCAGCAGTAGTCAAGGGACAACTGAAGCTTTCTTT.

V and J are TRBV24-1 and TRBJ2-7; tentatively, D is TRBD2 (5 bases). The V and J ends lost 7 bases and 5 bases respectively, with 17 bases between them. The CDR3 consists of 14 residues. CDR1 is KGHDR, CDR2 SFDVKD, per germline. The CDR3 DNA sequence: TGTGCCACCAGCAAGCCGGGGATTTCCCACGAGCAGTACTTC. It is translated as CATSKPGISHEQYF.

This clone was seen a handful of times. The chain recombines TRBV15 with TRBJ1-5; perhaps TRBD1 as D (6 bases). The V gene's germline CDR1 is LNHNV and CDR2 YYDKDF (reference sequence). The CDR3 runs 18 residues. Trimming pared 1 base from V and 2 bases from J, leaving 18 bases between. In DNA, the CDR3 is TGTGCCACCAGCAGAGGGAGGACAGAGGGACGCCGCAATCAGCCCCAGCATTTT. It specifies CATSRGRTEGRRNQPQHF.

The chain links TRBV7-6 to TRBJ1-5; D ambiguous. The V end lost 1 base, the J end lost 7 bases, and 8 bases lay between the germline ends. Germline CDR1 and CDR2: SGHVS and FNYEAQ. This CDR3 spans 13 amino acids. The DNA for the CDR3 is TGTGCCAGCAGCTTAGGGGGAGGCCAGCCCCAGCATTTT. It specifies CASSLGGGQPQHF.

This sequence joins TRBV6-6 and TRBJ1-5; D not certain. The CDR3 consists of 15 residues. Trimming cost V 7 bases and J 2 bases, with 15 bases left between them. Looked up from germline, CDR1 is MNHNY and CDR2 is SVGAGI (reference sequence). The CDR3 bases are TGTGCCAGCACTCCGGACCCCTTAGGCAATCAGCCCCAGCATTTT. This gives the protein CASTPDPLGNQPQHF.

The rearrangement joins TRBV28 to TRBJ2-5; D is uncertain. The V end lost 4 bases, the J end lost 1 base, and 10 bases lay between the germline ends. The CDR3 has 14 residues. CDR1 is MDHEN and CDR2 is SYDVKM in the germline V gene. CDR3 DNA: TGTGCCAGCAGTTCCCTGGTGGGCCAAGAGACCCAGTACTTC. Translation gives CASSSLVGQETQYF.

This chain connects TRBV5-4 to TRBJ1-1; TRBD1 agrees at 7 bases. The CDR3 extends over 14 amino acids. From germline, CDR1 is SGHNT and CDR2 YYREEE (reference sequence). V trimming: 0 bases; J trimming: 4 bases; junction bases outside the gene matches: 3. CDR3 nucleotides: TGTGCCAGCAGCTTGGCCCAGGGGGGCACTGAAGCTTTCTTT. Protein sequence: CASSLAQGGTEAFF.

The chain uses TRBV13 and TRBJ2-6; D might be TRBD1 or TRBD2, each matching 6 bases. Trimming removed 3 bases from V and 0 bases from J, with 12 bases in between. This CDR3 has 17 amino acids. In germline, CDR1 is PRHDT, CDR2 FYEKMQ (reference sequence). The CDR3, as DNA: TGTGCCAGCAGCTTGGAGGGGGTTACCTCTGGGGCCAACGTCCTGACTTTC. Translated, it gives CASSLEGVTSGANVLTF.

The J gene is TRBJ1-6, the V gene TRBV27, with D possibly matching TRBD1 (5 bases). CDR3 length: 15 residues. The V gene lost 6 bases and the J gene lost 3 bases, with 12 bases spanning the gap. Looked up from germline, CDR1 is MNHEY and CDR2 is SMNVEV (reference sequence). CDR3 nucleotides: TGTGCCAGCAGCTCCGACAGCCTCTATAATTCACCCCTCCACTTT. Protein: CASSSDSLYNSPLHF.

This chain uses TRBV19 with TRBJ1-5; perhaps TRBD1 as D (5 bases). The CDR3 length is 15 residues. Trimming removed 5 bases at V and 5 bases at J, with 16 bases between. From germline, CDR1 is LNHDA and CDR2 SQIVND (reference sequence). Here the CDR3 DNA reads TGTGCCAGTAGTGCCATGGGACTGGTACATCAGCCCCAGCATTTT. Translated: CASSAMGLVHQPQHF.

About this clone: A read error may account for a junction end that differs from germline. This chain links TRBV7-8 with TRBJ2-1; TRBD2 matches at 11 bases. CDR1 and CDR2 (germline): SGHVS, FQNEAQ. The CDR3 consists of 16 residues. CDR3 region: CASSLPPGLADKEQFF. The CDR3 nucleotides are TGTGCCAGCAGCTTACCGCCGGGACTAGCGGACAAGGAGCAGTTCTTC.

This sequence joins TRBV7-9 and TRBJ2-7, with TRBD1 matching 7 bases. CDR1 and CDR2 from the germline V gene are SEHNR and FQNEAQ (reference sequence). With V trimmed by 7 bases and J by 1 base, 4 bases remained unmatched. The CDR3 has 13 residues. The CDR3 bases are TGTGCCAGCATACAACAGGGGTCCTACGAGCAGTACTTC. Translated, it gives CASIQQGSYEQYF.

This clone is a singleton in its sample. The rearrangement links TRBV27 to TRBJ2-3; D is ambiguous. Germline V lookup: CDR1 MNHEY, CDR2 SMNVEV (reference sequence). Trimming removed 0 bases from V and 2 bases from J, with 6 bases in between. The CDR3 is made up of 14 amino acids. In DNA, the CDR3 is TGTGCCAGCAGTTTATCCCTATACACAGATACGCAGTATTTT. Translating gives CASSLSLYTDTQYF.

The chain's CDR3 is CASSGQDGSAYGYTF. CDR3 sequence (DNA): TGTGCCAGTAGTGGACAGGACGGCTCAGCCTATGGCTACACCTTC. The V call is TRBV19, the J call TRBJ1-2, with 7 bases lining up with TRBD1. There are 15 residues in the CDR3. The trim removed 5 bases at V and 4 bases at J, leaving 10 bases unmatched. Germline CDR1 LNHDA, CDR2 SQIVND (reference sequence).

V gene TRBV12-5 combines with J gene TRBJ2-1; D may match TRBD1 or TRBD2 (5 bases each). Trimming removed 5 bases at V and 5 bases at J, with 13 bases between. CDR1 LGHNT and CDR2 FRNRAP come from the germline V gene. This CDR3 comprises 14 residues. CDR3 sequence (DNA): TGTGCTAGTGGTCCCGGGACGACGGACAATGAGCAGTTCTTC. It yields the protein CASGPGTTDNEQFF.

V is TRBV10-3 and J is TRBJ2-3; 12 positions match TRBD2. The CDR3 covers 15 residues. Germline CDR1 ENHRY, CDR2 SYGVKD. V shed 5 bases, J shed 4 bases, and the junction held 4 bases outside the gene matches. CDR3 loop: CAISPSGGAADTQYF. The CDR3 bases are TGTGCCATCAGTCCTAGCGGGGGGGCGGCAGATACGCAGTATTTT.

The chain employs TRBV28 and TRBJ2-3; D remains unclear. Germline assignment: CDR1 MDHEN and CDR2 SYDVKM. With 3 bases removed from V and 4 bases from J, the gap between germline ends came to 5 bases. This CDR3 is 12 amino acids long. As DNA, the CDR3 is TGTGCCAGCAGTTTTGGGGCAGATACGCAGTATTTT. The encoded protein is CASSFGADTQYF. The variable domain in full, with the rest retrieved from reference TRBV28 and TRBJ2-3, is DVKVTQSSRYLVKRTGEKVFLECVQDMDHENMFWYRQDPGLGLRLIYFSYDVKMKEKGDIPEGYSVSREKKERFSLILESASTNQTSMYLCASSFGADTQYFGPGTRLTVL.

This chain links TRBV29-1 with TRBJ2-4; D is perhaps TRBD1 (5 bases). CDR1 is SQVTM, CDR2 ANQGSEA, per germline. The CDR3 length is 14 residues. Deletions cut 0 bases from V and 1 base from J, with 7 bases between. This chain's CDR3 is CSVEDGAAKNIQYF. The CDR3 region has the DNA TGCAGCGTTGAAGATGGGGCGGCCAAAAACATTCAGTACTTC.

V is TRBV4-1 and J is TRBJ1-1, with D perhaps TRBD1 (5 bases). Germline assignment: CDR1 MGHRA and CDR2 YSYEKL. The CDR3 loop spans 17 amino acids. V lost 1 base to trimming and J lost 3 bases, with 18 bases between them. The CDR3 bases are TGCGCCAGCAGCCAAGTACTGAGGGCAGGGAGATACACTGAAGCTTTCTTT. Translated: CASSQVLRAGRYTEAFF.

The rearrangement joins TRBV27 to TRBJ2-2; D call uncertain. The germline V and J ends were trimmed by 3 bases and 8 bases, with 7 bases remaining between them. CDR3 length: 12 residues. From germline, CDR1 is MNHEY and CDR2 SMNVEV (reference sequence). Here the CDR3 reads CASSFKGGELFF. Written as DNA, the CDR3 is TGTGCCAGCAGTTTTAAGGGTGGGGAGCTGTTTTTT.

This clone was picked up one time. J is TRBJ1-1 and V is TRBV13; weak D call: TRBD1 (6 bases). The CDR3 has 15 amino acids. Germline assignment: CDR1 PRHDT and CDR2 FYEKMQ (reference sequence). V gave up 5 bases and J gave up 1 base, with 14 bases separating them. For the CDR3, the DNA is TGTGCCAGCAGCCCCGGCCCCAGGGGGAACACTGAAGCTTTCTTT. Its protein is CASSPGPRGNTEAFF.

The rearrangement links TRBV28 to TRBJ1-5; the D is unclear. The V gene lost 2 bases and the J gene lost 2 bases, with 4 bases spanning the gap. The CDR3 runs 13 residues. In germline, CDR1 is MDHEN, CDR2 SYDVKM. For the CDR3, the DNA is TGTGCCAGCAGTTTAAACGGCAATCAGCCCCAGCATTTT. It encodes CASSLNGNQPQHF.